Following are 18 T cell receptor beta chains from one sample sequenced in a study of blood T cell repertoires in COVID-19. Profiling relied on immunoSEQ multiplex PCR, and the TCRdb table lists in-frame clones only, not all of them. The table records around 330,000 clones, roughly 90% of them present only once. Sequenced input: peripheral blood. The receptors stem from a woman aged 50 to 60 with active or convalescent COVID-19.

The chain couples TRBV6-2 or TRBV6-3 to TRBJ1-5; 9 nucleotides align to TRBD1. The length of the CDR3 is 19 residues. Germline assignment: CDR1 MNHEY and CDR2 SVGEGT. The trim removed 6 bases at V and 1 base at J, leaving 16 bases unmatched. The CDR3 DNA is TGTGCCAGCAGCTATTATCCGGTGGGACAGGGTAGGAGCAATCAGCCCCAGCATTTT. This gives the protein CASSYYPVGQGRSNQPQHF.

The CDR3 DNA sequence: TGTGCCAGCAGCTTAGGACCCACAGGGGCTACTAATGAAAAACTGTTTTTT. This codes for CASSLGPTGATNEKLFF. V is TRBV7-9 and J is TRBJ1-4; 7 nucleotides line up with TRBD1. Trimming cost V 1 base and J 2 bases; bases outside gene matches: 7. This CDR3 region has 17 residues. Germline V CDR1 and CDR2: SEHNR, FQNEAQ (reference sequence). Drawing the rest from reference TRBV7-9 and TRBJ1-4, the complete variable domain is DTGVSQNPRHKITKRGQNVTFRCDPISEHNRLYWYRQTLGQGPEFLTYFQNEAQLEKSRLLSDRFSAERPKGSFSTLEIQRTEQGDSAMYLCASSLGPTGATNEKLFFGSGTQLSVL.

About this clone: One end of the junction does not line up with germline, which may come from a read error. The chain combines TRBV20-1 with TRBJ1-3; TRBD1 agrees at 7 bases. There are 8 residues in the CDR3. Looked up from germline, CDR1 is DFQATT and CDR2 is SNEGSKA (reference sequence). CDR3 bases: TGCAGTGCTAACGGACAGGTATTT. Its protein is CSANGQVF.

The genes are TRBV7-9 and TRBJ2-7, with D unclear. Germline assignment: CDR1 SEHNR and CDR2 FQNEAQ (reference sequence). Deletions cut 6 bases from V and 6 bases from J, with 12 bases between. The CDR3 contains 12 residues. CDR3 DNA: TGTGCCAGCAGAAACGCCGTGAGCGAGCAGTACTTC. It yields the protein CASRNAVSEQYF.

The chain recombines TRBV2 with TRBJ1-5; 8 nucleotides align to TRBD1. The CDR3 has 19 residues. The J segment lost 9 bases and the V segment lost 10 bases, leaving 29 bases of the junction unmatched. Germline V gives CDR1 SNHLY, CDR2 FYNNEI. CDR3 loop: CATTPSVRAGGSGFPPQHF. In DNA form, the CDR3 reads TGTGCCACTACCCCCTCGGTAAGGGCAGGGGGCAGTGGGTTTCCGCCCCAGCATTTT.

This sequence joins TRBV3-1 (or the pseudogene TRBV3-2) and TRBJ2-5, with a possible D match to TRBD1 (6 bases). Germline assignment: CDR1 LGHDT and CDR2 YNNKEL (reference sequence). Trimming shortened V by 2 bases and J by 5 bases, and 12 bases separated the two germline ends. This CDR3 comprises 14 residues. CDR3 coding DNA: TGTGCCAGCAGCCAAACCCAGGGGTGGGAGACCCAGTACTTC. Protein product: CASSQTQGWETQYF.

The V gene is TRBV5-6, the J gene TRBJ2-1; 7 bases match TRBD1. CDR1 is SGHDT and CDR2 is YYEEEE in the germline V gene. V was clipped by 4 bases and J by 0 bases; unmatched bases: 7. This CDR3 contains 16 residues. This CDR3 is CASSTETGISYNEQFF. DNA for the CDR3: TGTGCCAGCAGCACCGAGACAGGGATCTCCTACAATGAGCAGTTCTTC.

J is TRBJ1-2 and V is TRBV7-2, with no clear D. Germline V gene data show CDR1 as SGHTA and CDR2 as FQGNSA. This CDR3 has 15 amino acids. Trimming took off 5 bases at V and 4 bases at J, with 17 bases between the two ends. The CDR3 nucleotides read TGTGCCAGCAGCCCTTCGCCTAGTAAAGGCTATGGCTACACCTTC. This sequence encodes CASSPSPSKGYGYTF.

The CDR3: CARTGGRENTEAFF. CDR3 DNA: TGTGCCAGGACAGGGGGCAGGGAGAACACTGAAGCTTTCTTT. The V call is TRBV30, the J call TRBJ1-1; 11 nucleotides align to TRBD1. Germline-derived CDR1 and CDR2 are GTSNPN and SVGIG (reference sequence). The V gene end was trimmed by 8 bases and the J gene end by 1 base; junction bases not matched to a gene: 6. The CDR3 contains 14 residues.

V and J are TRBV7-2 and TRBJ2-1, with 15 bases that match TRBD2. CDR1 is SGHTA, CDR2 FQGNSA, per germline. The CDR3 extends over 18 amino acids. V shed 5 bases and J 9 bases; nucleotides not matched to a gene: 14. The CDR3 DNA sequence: TGTGCCAGCAGCCCCAAAGGTCGGGGACTAGCGGGAGGCCCTGAGCAGTTCTTC. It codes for CASSPKGRGLAGGPEQFF.

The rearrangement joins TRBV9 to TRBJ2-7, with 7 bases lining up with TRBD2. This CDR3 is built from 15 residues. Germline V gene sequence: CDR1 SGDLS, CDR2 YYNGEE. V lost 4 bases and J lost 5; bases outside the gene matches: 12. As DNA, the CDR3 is TGTGCCAGCAGCCGCGGTCGGGAGGTGCCCCACGAGCAGTACTTC. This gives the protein CASSRGREVPHEQYF.

DNA for the CDR3: TGTGCCAGCAGTTTTCAGACAGGGGAGTACGAGCAGTACTTC. It specifies CASSFQTGEYEQYF. This chain joins TRBV2 and TRBJ2-7; 8 nucleotides agree with TRBD1. Trimming removed 5 bases from V and 4 bases from J; junction bases left unmatched: 7. The CDR3 length is 14 residues. Germline CDR1 reads SNHLY; CDR2 reads FYNNEI.

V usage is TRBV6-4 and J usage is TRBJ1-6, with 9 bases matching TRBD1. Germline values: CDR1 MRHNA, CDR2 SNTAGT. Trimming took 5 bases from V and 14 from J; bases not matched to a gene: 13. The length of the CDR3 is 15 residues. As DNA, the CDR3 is TGTGCCAGCAGTCGTCAACCGGGACAGGGTGGTTCCCTCCACTTT. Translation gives CASSRQPGQGGSLHF.

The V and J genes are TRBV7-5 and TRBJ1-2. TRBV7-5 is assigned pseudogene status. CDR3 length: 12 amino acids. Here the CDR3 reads CARSLAGYGYTF. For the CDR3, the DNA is TGTGCCAGAAGCTTAGCCGGCTATGGCTACACCTTC.

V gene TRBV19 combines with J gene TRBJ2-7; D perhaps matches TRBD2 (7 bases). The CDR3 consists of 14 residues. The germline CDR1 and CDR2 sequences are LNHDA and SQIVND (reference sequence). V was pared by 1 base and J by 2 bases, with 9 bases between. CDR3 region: CASSIGGGTYEQYF. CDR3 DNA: TGTGCCAGTAGTATAGGCGGGGGCACCTACGAGCAGTACTTC.

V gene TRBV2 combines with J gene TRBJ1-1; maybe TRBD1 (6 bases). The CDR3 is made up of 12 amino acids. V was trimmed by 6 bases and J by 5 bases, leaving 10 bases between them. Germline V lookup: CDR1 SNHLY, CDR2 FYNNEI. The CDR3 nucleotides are TGTGCCAGCAGGAGGGGGATGACTGAAGCTTTCTTT. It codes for CASRRGMTEAFF.

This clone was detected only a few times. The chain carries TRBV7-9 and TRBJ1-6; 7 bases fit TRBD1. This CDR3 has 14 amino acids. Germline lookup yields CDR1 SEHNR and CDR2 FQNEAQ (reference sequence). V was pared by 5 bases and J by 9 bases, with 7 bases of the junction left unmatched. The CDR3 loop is CASSTGAEGSPLHF. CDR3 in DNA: TGTGCCAGCAGCACAGGGGCCGAGGGTTCACCCCTCCACTTT.

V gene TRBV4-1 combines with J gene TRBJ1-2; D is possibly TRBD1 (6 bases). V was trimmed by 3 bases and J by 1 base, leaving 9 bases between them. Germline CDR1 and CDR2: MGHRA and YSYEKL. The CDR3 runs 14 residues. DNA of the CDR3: TGCGCCAGCAGCCACAGGGGAAGTAACTATGGCTACACCTTC. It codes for CASSHRGSNYGYTF.